These 30 T cell receptor beta chains were sequenced from one sample in a study of cytomegalovirus exposure and HLA in healthy donors. With 60 Vbeta and 13 Jbeta primers, the PCR was carried out. TCRdb's copy holds only in-frame clones and misses some; the assay was immunoSEQ multiplex PCR. The data contain around 160,000 clones, over 75% of them seen just once; the ten biggest clones take up over 13%. The sequencing input was PBMCs. These receptors were collected from a man in his forties or fifties in good health and CMV-seropositive.

This clone was seen once. The chain links TRBV6-4 to TRBJ2-1; TRBD1 aligns across 10 bases. Germline V gene lookup returns CDR1 MRHNA and CDR2 SNTAGT. After removal of 0 bases from V and 6 bases from J, the junction contained 8 bases not matched to a gene. The CDR3 runs 17 residues. The CDR3 DNA reads as TGTGCCAGCAGTGACTCAACCGGGACAGGGGCGGGCAATGAGCAGTTCTTC. Translated: CASSDSTGTGAGNEQFF.

The rearrangement uses TRBV7-9 and TRBJ1-2; possible D gene TRBD1, 6 bases. The length of the CDR3 is 13 residues. Trimming cost V 5 bases and J 6 bases, with 13 bases left between them. Germline-derived CDR1 and CDR2 are SEHNR and FQNEAQ (reference sequence). The CDR3 DNA reads TGTGCCAGCAGCCCGAGGGACACTCATGGCTACACCTTC. Encoded protein: CASSPRDTHGYTF.

This chain connects TRBV7-6 to TRBJ1-4, with 9 bases aligning to TRBD1. Germline V gene sequence: CDR1 SGHVS, CDR2 FNYEAQ. V lost 5 bases to trimming and J lost 5 bases; unmatched junction nucleotides: 6. The CDR3 extends over 15 amino acids. The CDR3 spells CASSTAGTGNEKLFF. For the CDR3, the DNA is TGTGCCAGCAGCACCGCCGGGACAGGGAATGAAAAACTGTTTTTT. The variable domain in full, completed from reference TRBV7-6 and TRBJ1-4, reads GAGVSQSPRYKVTKRGQDVALRCDPISGHVSLYWYRQALGQGPEFLTYFNYEAQQDKSGLPNDRFSAERPEGSISTLTIQRTEQRDSAMYRCASSTAGTGNEKLFFGSGTQLSVL.

The CDR3 region has the DNA TGTGCCAGCTCACTTTATAGCGGGGGGGCCGAAGAAGAGACCCAGTACTTC. This translates into CASSLYSGGAEEETQYF. The gene calls are TRBV18 and TRBJ2-5; 11 bases line up with TRBD2. Per germline, CDR1 KGHSH and CDR2 LQKENI. The CDR3 totals 17 residues. J lost 3 bases, V lost 4 bases, and 10 bases had no gene match.

This rearrangement joins TRBV2 to TRBJ1-4, with 9 bases lining up with TRBD1. V shed 5 bases and J 8 bases; nucleotides not matched to a gene: 6. Germline CDR1 is SNHLY and CDR2 is FYNNEI. The CDR3 totals 14 residues. The CDR3 region is CASSMGQGREKLFF. The CDR3 DNA reads TGTGCCAGCAGTATGGGACAGGGAAGAGAAAAACTGTTTTTT.

This clone has more than one count but fewer than ten. CDR3 sequence reads: CASSVATSSYNEQFF. The CDR3 DNA is TGTGCCAGCAGCGTAGCAACCAGCTCCTACAATGAGCAGTTCTTC. The gene calls are TRBV9 and TRBJ2-1; D is unclear. Germline V gene sequence: CDR1 SGDLS, CDR2 YYNGEE. The CDR3 sequence is 15 residues long. V was cut by 0 bases and J by 0 bases, with 7 bases left in between.

In nucleotides, the CDR3 is TGTGCCAGCAGTTTAGCGGGGGGGCTCTATGAGCAGTTCTTC. Protein sequence: CASSLAGGLYEQFF. V gene TRBV27 combines with J gene TRBJ2-1; 9 bases map to TRBD2. CDR3 length: 14 residues. The trim removed 2 bases at V and 8 bases at J, leaving 4 bases unmatched. Germline CDR1 is MNHEY and CDR2 is SMNVEV (reference sequence).

The chain combines TRBV5-1 with TRBJ1-6; D possibly corresponds to TRBD1 (6 bases). V gave up 0 bases and J gave up 6 bases, with 10 bases separating them. Germline lookup yields CDR1 SGHRS and CDR2 YFSETQ. This CDR3 spans 15 amino acids. This CDR3 is CASSLDLGANSPLHF. CDR3 in DNA: TGCGCCAGCAGCTTGGATCTGGGGGCTAATTCACCCCTCCACTTT.

This chain links TRBV7-9 with TRBJ2-2; D is uncertain. CDR3 length: 16 residues. V lost 0 bases and J lost 0, with 8 bases in between. The germline CDR1 and CDR2 sequences are SEHNR and FQNEAQ (reference sequence). The CDR3 protein is CASSLAHSSNTGELFF. CDR3 DNA: TGTGCCAGCAGCTTAGCCCACAGTTCGAACACCGGGGAGCTGTTTTTT.

This CDR3 reads CASSTLAGGLEAQYF. The DNA for the CDR3 is TGTGCCAGTAGTACGTTAGCGGGGGGACTTGAGGCCCAGTACTTC. V gene TRBV19 combines with J gene TRBJ2-5; 10 bases agree with TRBD2. Germline assignment: CDR1 LNHDA and CDR2 SQIVND (reference sequence). J lost 9 bases, V lost 4 bases, and 11 bases had no gene match. CDR3 size: 15 residues.

This sequence joins TRBV4-2 and TRBJ2-3, with D possibly being TRBD2 (6 bases). Germline V lookup: CDR1 LGHNA, CDR2 YNFKEQ. V gave up 1 base and J gave up 5 bases, with 19 bases separating them. The CDR3 is 17 residues long. CDR3 coding DNA: TGTGCCAGCAGCCAAGTCGGACTCTCCCTGGGAGGAGATACGCAGTATTTT. Its translation: CASSQVGLSLGGDTQYF.

This chain uses TRBV5-6 with TRBJ2-2, with 10 bases lining up with TRBD1. In germline, CDR1 is SGHDT, CDR2 YYEEEE. V shed 4 bases and J 4 bases; nucleotides not matched to a gene: 7. This CDR3 has 16 residues. As DNA, the CDR3 is TGTGCCAGCAGCGCGACAGGGGGCGCGGGCACCGGGGAGCTGTTTTTT. The encoded protein is CASSATGGAGTGELFF.

This chain joins TRBV6-6 and TRBJ1-4; tentatively, D is TRBD1 (6 bases). CDR3 length equals 15 residues. In germline, CDR1 is MNHNY, CDR2 SVGAGI (reference sequence). V was clipped by 3 bases and J by 2 bases, with 10 bases between them. CDR3 nucleotide sequence: TGTGCCAGCAGTTATTCCCAGGGGACTAATGAAAAACTGTTTTTT. As protein: CASSYSQGTNEKLFF.

This sequence joins TRBV28 and TRBJ1-5; 7 nucleotides line up with TRBD1. The germline V gene encodes CDR1 MDHEN and CDR2 SYDVKM. CDR3 length: 18 residues. V was pared by 2 bases and J by 0 bases, with 10 bases of the junction left unmatched. The CDR3 coding sequence is TGTGCCAGCAGTTTACGCCCGACAGGGTCCTATAGCAATCAGCCCCAGCATTTT. Protein: CASSLRPTGSYSNQPQHF. Combining the CDR3 with reference TRBV28 and TRBJ1-5 gives the whole variable domain DVKVTQSSRYLVKRTGEKVFLECVQDMDHENMFWYRQDPGLGLRLIYFSYDVKMKEKGDIPEGYSVSREKKERFSLILESASTNQTSMYLCASSLRPTGSYSNQPQHFGDGTRLSIL.

The V gene is TRBV28, the J gene TRBJ1-1; 9 nucleotides match TRBD1. V was pared by 10 bases and J by 5 bases, with 17 bases of the junction left unmatched. The CDR3 spans 16 residues. Germline CDR1 and CDR2: MDHEN and SYDVKM. The CDR3 nucleotides are TGTGCCAACAACGTCCCGGGACAGGGACCTGCAACTGAAGCTTTCTTT. This encodes CANNVPGQGPATEAFF.

The chain uses TRBV5-1 and TRBJ2-7, with 10 bases matching TRBD1. The CDR3 has 16 residues. The junction had 8 bases not matched to a gene; V was cut back by 0 bases and J by 5 bases. The germline V gene has CDR1 SGHRS and CDR2 YFSETQ. The CDR3 region is CASSLAAGTGAHEQYF. The CDR3 DNA follows: TGCGCCAGCAGCTTGGCCGCCGGGACAGGGGCCCACGAGCAGTACTTC.

The V and J genes are TRBV18 and TRBJ1-1, with D maybe TRBD1 (6 bases). There are 13 residues in the CDR3. Germline CDR1 KGHSH, CDR2 LQKENI. The V and J ends lost 3 bases and 7 bases respectively, with 12 bases between them. The CDR3 DNA follows: TGTGCCAGCTCACCGTCCAGGGACAATGAAGCTTTCTTT. Its translation is CASSPSRDNEAFF.

The chain links TRBV13 to TRBJ1-1; D remains unclear. The CDR3 has 13 amino acids. V was trimmed by 2 bases and J by 1 base, leaving 5 bases between them. CDR1 and CDR2 (germline): PRHDT, FYEKMQ (reference sequence). In DNA, the CDR3 is TGTGCCAGCAGCTTATTACAGAACACTGAAGCTTTCTTT. Protein: CASSLLQNTEAFF.

The V call is TRBV7-3, the J call TRBJ2-3; 8 positions match TRBD2. This CDR3 has 16 amino acids. The V gene's germline CDR1 is SGHTA and CDR2 FQGTGA. After removal of 6 bases from V and 3 bases from J, the junction contained 11 bases not matched to a gene. As DNA, the CDR3 is TGTGCCAGCAGTCGTTTGGGCGGGGGGTCGACAGATACGCAGTATTTT. Translation gives CASSRLGGGSTDTQYF.

The chain combines TRBV7-8 with TRBJ2-7; D possibly corresponds to TRBD1 (6 bases). Germline V gene data show CDR1 as SGHVS and CDR2 as FQNEAQ. This CDR3 region has 14 residues. V was shortened by 7 bases and J by 2 bases, with 15 bases between the two germline ends. The CDR3 coding sequence is TGTGCCAGCAATCACAGGGTTGGTACCTACGAGCAGTACTTC. Protein sequence: CASNHRVGTYEQYF.

A single count supports this clone. This rearrangement joins TRBV30 to TRBJ1-1, with TRBD1 matching over 10 bases. Germline lookup yields CDR1 GTSNPN and CDR2 SVGIG (reference sequence). This CDR3 has 14 amino acids. J was trimmed by 5 bases and V by 1 base; bases with no gene match: 4. Here the CDR3 DNA reads TGTGCCTGGAGTGGGGACAGGGGTCGGACTGAAGCTTTCTTT. This codes for CAWSGDRGRTEAFF.

This chain joins TRBV7-2 and TRBJ2-3; D might be TRBD1 (6 bases). CDR1 SGHTA and CDR2 FQGNSA come from the germline V gene. The CDR3 loop spans 14 amino acids. V shed 5 bases and J shed 2 bases, with 11 bases lying between them. CDR3 nucleotide sequence: TGTGCCAGCAGCCTACAGGGTCCCACAGATACGCAGTATTTT. Protein sequence: CASSLQGPTDTQYF.

The chain links TRBV6-1 to TRBJ2-7; 7 nucleotides agree with TRBD2. The CDR3 consists of 13 residues. After removal of 8 bases from V and 5 bases from J, the junction contained 9 bases not matched to a gene. Looked up from germline, CDR1 is MNHNS and CDR2 is SASEGT. The CDR3 here is CASGLGSGDEQYV. CDR3 sequence (DNA): TGTGCCAGCGGGCTTGGGAGCGGGGACGAGCAGTACGTC.

This rearrangement joins TRBV10-3 to TRBJ1-1; TRBD1 aligns across 10 bases. V was pared by 3 bases and J by 6 bases, with 7 bases of the junction left unmatched. Germline CDR1 is ENHRY and CDR2 is SYGVKD. The CDR3 is 15 amino acids. The DNA of the CDR3 is TGTGCCATCAGTGAAACGACAGGGGGCCGGGCTGAAGCTTTCTTT. Amino acid sequence: CAISETTGGRAEAFF.

The J gene is TRBJ2-1, the V gene TRBV7-2; 11 bases fit TRBD1. Trimming cost V 5 bases and J 4 bases; bases outside gene matches: 4. From germline, CDR1 is SGHTA and CDR2 FQGNSA. The CDR3 has 15 residues. In DNA form, the CDR3 reads TGTGCCAGCAGCCGCGGACAGGGGGCTTACAATGAGCAGTTCTTC. Translating it yields CASSRGQGAYNEQFF.

This clone was picked up a small number of times. The chain joins TRBV6-6 to TRBJ1-6, with a tentative D call TRBD1 (5 bases). Per the germline V gene, CDR1 is MNHNY and CDR2 is SVGAGI (reference sequence). CDR3 length: 15 residues. V gave up 5 bases and J gave up 6 bases, with 14 bases separating them. The CDR3 DNA reads as TGTGCCAGCAGTGTGCAGGGTCCCATTAATTCACCCCTCCACTTT. As protein: CASSVQGPINSPLHF.

The chain uses TRBV11-2 and TRBJ2-5, with 14 bases matching TRBD2. V lost 10 bases, J lost 9 bases, and 10 bases stayed unmatched. Germline CDR1 and CDR2: SGHAT and FQNNGV. CDR3 length: 14 residues. The CDR3 DNA reads as TGTGCCACCCTTGGGACTAGCGGGGGAGCGGCCCAGTACTTC. It specifies CATLGTSGGAAQYF.

CDR3 bases: TGTGCCAGCAGCCCGGACCAGTGGCAGGGGGGTGAGCAGTTCTTC. The encoded protein is CASSPDQWQGGEQFF. The rearrangement uses TRBV7-9 and TRBJ2-1, with a possible D match to TRBD1 (7 bases). The CDR3 length is 15 residues. The ends were cut back, 5 bases at V and 9 bases at J, with 20 bases in the middle. Per germline, CDR1 SEHNR and CDR2 FQNEAQ (reference sequence).

The chain links TRBV4-1 to TRBJ1-5; tentative D call: TRBD1 (6 bases). Deletions cut 1 base from V and 1 base from J, with 11 bases between. The germline V gene has CDR1 MGHRA and CDR2 YSYEKL. The length of the CDR3 is 16 residues. The CDR3 sequence is CASSQVPGTSNQPQHF. CDR3 nucleotide sequence: TGCGCCAGCAGCCAAGTTCCCGGGACAAGCAATCAGCCCCAGCATTTT.

As regards this clone: The germline gene is not matched at one end of the junction; a read error may be the cause. This chain uses TRBV7-9 with TRBJ1-4; D might be TRBD1 (6 bases). Germline CDR1 and CDR2: SEHNR and FQNEAQ (reference sequence). The CDR3 runs to 16 residues. The chain's CDR3 is CSSSLLQGSTNEKLFF. CDR3 coding DNA: TGTTCCAGCAGCTTACTACAGGGCTCAACTAATGAAAAACTGTTTTTT.